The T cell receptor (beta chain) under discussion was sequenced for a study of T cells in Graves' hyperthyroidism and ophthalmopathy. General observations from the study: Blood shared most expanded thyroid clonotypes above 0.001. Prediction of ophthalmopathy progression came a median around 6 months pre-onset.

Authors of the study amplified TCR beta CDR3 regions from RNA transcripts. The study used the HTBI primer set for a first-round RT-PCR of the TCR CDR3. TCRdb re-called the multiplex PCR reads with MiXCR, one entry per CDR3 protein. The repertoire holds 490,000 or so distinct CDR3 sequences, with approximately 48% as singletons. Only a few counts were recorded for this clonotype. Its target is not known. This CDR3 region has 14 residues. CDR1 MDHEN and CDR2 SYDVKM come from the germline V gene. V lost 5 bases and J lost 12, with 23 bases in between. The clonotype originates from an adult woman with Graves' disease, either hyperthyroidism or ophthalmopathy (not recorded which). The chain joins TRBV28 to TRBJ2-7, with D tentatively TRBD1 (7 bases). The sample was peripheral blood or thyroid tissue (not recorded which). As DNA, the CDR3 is TGTGCCAGCAGTACCGCACCGGGACAGCGGGCCGCGTACTTC. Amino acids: CASSTAPGQRAAYF.